The clone carrying this T cell receptor beta chain was seen only once. This entry is derived from a study of blood T cell repertoires in COVID-19. Whole-study context: T cells, B-cell-depleted T cells, or PBMCs supplied cDNA or gDNA.

V shed 3 bases, J shed 6 bases, and the junction held 11 bases outside the gene matches. The CDR3 length is 15 residues. Germline assignment: CDR1 SEHNR and CDR2 FQNEAQ (reference sequence). Assay used: immunoSEQ multiplex PCR; TCRdb lists only in-frame clones, some missing. The data hold about 200,000 clones, with about 84% observed a single time. Material: peripheral blood. The gene calls are TRBV7-9 and TRBJ2-7; 7 bases align to TRBD1. The origin of this receptor is a person aged 65-85 years with COVID-19, enrolled during active disease. The CDR3 DNA is TGTGCCAGCAGCTTGGCGGGCCGACAGGGCACCGAGCAGTACTTC. This encodes CASSLAGRQGTEQYF. Together with reference TRBV7-9 and TRBJ2-7, the CDR3 gives the full variable domain: DTGVSQNPRHKITKRGQNVTFRCDPISEHNRLYWYRQTLGQGPEFLTYFQNEAQLEKSRLLSDRFSAERPKGSFSTLEIQRTEQGDSAMYLCASSLAGRQGTEQYFGPGTRLTVT.